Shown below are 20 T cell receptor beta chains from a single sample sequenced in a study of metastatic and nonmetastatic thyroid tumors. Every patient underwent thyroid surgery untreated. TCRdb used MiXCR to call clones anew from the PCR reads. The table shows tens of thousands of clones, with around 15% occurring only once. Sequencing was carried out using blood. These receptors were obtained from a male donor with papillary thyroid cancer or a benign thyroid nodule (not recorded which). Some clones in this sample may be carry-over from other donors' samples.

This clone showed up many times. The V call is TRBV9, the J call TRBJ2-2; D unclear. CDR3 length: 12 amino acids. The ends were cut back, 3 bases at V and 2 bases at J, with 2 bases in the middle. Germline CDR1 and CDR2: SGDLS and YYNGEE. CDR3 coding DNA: TGTGCCAGCAGCGCCAACACCGGGGAGCTGTTTTTT. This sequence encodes CASSANTGELFF.

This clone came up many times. CDR3 protein: CASSLGVNTEAFF. The CDR3 DNA sequence: TGTGCCAGCAGCTTGGGGGTGAACACTGAAGCTTTCTTT. This chain links TRBV11-2 with TRBJ1-1; a weak D match, TRBD1 (5 bases). V lost 3 bases and J 0 bases, leaving 5 bases between the germline ends. CDR1 and CDR2 (germline): SGHAT, FQNNGV. The length of the CDR3 is 13 residues. Full variable domain (rest looked up from reference TRBV11-2 and TRBJ1-1): EAGVAQSPRYKIIEKRQSVAFWCNPISGHATLYWYQQILGQGPKLLIQFQNNGVVDDSQLPKDRFSAERLKGVDSTLKIQPAKLEDSAVYLCASSLGVNTEAFFGQGTRLTVV.

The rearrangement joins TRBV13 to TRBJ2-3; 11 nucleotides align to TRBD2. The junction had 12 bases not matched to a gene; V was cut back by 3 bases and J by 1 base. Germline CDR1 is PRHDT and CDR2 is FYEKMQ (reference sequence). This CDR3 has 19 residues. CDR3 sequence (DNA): TGTGCCAGCAGCTTTACTAGCGGGAGATTTGGAGTAGGCACAGATACGCAGTATTTT. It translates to CASSFTSGRFGVGTDTQYF.

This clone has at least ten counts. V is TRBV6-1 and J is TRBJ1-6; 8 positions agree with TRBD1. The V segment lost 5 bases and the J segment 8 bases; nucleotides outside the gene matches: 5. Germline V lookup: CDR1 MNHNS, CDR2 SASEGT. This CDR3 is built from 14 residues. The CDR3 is CASSTGQGYSPLHF. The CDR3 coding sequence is TGTGCCAGCAGTACAGGACAGGGATATTCACCCCTCCACTTT.

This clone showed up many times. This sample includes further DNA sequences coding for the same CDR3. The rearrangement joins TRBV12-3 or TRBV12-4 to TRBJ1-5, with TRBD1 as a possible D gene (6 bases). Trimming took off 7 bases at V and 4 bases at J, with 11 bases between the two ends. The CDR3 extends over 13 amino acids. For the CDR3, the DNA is TGTGCCAGCACCGTCCAGGGGAATCAGCCCCAGCATTTT. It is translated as CASTVQGNQPQHF.

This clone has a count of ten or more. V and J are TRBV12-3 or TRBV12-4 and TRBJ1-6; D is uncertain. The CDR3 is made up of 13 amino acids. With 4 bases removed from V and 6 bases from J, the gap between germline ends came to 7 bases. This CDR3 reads CASSSTVNSPLHF. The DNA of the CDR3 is TGTGCCAGCAGTTCCACAGTTAATTCACCCCTCCACTTT.

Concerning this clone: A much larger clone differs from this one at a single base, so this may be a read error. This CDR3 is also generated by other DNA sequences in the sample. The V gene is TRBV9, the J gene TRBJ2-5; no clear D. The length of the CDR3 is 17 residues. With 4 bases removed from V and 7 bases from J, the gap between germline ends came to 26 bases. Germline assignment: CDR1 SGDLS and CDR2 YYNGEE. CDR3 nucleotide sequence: TGTGCCAGCAGCCCACCCGCCCCAAGCAGTGGAATAAGGACCCAGTACTTC. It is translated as CASSPPAPSSGIRTQYF.

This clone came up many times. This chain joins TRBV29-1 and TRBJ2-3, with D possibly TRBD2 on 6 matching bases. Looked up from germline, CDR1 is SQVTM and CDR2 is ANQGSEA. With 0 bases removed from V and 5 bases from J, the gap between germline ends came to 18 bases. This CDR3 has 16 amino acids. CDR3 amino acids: CSVEEWAGLAGDTQYF. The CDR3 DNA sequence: TGCAGCGTTGAAGAATGGGCGGGGCTAGCTGGAGATACGCAGTATTTT.

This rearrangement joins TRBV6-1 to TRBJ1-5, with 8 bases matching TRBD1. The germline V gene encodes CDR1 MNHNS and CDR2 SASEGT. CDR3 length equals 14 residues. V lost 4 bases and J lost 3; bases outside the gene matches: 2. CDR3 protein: CASSVDRANQPQHF. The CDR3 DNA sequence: TGTGCCAGCAGTGTGGACAGGGCCAATCAGCCCCAGCATTTT.

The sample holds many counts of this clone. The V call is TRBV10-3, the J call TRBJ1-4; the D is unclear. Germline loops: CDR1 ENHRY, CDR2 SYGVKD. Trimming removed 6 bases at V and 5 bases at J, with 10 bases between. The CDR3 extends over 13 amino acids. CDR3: CAIRGTWNEKLFF. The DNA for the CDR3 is TGTGCCATCAGAGGCACCTGGAATGAAAAACTGTTTTTT.

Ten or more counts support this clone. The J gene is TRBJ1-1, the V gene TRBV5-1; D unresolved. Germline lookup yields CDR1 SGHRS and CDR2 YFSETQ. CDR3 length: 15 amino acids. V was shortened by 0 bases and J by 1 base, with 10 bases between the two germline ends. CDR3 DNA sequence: TGCGCCAGCAGCTTGGCCCCGGCAGGGAACACTGAAGCTTTCTTT. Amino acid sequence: CASSLAPAGNTEAFF.

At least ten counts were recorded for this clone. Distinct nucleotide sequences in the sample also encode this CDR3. The CDR3 here is CASSQASGGRYEQYF. CDR3 sequence (DNA): TGCGCCAGCAGCCAAGCTTCGGGGGGGCGGTACGAGCAGTACTTC. This rearrangement joins TRBV4-1 to TRBJ2-7, with 8 bases that match TRBD2. The CDR3 has 15 residues. Germline values: CDR1 MGHRA, CDR2 YSYEKL. The trim removed 1 base at V and 4 bases at J, leaving 6 bases unmatched.

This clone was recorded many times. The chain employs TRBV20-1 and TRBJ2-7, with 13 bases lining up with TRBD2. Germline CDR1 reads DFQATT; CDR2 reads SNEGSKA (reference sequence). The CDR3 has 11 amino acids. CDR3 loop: CSAMGLAGYSV. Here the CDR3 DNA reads TGCAGTGCTATGGGACTAGCGGGATACAGCGTC.

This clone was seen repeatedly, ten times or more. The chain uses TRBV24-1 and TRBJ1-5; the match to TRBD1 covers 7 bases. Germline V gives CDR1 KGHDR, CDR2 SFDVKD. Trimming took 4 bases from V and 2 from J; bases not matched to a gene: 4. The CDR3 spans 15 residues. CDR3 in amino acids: CATSENRGGNQPQHF. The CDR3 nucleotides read TGTGCCACCAGTGAAAACAGGGGAGGCAATCAGCCCCAGCATTTT.

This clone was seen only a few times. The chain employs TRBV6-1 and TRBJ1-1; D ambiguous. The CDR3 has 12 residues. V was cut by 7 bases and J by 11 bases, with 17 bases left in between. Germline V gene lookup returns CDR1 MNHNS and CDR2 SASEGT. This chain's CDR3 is CASIPDGRRAFF. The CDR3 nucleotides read TGTGCCAGCATCCCAGACGGACGGCGGGCTTTCTTT.

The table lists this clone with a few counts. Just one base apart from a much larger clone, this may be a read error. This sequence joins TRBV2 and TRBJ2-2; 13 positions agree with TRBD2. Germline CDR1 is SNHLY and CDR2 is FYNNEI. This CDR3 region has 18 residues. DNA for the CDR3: TGTGCCAGCAATATCGGACTAGCGGGAGCCTGGGACACCTGGGAGCTGTTTTTT. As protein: CASNIGLAGAWDTWELFF.

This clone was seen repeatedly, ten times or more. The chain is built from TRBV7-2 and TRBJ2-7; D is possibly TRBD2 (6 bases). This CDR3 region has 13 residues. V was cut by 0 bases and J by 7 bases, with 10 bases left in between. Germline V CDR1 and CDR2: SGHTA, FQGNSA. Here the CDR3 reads CASSLAVGGEQYV. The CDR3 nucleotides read TGTGCCAGCAGCTTAGCTGTTGGGGGGGAGCAGTACGTC.

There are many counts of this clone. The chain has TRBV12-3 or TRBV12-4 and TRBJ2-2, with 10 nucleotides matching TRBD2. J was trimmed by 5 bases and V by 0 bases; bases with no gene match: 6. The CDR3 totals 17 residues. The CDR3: CASSLASGGAYTGELFF. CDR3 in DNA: TGTGCCAGCAGTTTAGCGAGCGGGGGGGCCTATACCGGGGAGCTGTTTTTT.

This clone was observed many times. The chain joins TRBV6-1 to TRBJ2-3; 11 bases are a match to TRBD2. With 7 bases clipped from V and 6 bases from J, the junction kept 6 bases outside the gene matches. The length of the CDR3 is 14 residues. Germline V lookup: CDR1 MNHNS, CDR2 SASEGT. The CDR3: CASTTSGGPDTQYF. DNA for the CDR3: TGTGCCAGCACTACTAGCGGGGGACCCGATACGCAGTATTTT.

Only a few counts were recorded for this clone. In nucleotides, the CDR3 is TGTGCCAGCAGTTGGAAAGACAGGGGCGGCGGGGCAAAAGTCCTGACTTTC. It is translated as CASSWKDRGGGAKVLTF. The chain combines TRBV27 with TRBJ2-6; 8 nucleotides align to TRBD1. Germline values: CDR1 MNHEY, CDR2 SMNVEV (reference sequence). The CDR3 sequence is 17 residues long. The V segment lost 4 bases and the J segment 13 bases; nucleotides outside the gene matches: 18.